The sequence of this T cell receptor (beta chain) was determined in a study of tissue T cells after allogeneic stem cell transplantation. Remarks on this clone: All gene names here are mouse names. The read is 1 residue too short to cover the CDR3 end, so that end is filled in from the germline J gene.

Sequencing used immunoSEQ multiplex PCR; TCRdb keeps in-frame clones, though not all of them. This repertoire shows roughly 2,000 clones, roughly 55% found once; its top ten account for 25% to 30%. Time point specified: mouse harvest day 7 after allogeneic transplant. Tail vein injection delivered 10^7 T-cell-depleted bone marrow cells and 10^6 splenic CD5+ T cells. V dropped 1 base and J dropped 3 bases, with 2 bases sitting between them. Germline values: CDR1 LGHNA, CDR2 YNLKQL (reference sequence). This CDR3 has 12 residues. This clonotype was sampled from a female BALB/c mouse given C57BL/6 T cells with graft-versus-host disease after an allogeneic hematopoietic cell transplant. Sequencing was carried out using spleen. The chain uses TRBV5 and TRBJ2-5; D gene uncertain. The CDR3 bases that were read are TGTGCCAGCAGCCAAGTTCAAGACACCCAGTAC. Translated: CASSQVQDTQY. The CDR3 reads in full as CASSQVQDTQYF.